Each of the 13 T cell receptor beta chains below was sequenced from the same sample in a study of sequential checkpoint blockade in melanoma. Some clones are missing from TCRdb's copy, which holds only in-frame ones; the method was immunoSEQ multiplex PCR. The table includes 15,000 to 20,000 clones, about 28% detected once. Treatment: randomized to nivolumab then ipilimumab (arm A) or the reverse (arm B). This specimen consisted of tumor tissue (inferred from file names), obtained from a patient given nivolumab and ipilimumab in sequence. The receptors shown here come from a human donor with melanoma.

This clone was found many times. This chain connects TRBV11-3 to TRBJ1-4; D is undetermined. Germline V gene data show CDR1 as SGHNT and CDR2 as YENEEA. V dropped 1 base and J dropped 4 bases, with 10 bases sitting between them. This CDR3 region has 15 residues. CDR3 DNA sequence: TGTGCCAGCAGCTTAGGAGTATACTATAATGAAAAACTGTTTTTT. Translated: CASSLGVYYNEKLFF.

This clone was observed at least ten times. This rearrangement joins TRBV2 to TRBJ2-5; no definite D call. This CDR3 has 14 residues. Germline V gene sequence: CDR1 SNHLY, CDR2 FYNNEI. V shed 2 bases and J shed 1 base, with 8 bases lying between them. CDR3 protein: CASSERLFQETQYF. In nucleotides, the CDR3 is TGTGCCAGCAGTGAACGGCTTTTCCAAGAGACCCAGTACTTC.

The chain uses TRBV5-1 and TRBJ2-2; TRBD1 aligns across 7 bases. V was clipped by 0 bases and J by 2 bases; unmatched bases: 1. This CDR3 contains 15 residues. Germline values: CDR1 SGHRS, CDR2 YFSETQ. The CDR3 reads CASSLGQGNTGELFF. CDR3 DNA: TGCGCCAGCAGCTTGGGACAGGGAAACACCGGGGAGCTGTTTTTT.

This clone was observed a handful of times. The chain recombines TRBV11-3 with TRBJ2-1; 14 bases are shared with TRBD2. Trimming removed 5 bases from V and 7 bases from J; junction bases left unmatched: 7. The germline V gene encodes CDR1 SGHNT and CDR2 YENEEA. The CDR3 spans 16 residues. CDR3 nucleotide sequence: TGTGCCAGCAGCCTCGGGACTAGCGGGAGTAGAAATGAGCAGTTCTTC. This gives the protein CASSLGTSGSRNEQFF.

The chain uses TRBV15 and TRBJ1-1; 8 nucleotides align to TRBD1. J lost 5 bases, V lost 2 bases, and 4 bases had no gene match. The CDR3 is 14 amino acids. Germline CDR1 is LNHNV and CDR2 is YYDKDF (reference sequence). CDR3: CATSRPDRVTEAFF. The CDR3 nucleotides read TGTGCCACCAGCAGACCGGACAGGGTTACTGAAGCTTTCTTT.

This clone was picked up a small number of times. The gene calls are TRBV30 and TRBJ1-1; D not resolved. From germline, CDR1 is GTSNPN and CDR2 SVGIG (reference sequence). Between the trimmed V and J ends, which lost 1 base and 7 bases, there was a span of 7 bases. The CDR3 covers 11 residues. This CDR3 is CAWSEGGEAFF. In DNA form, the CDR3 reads TGTGCCTGGAGTGAGGGAGGTGAAGCTTTCTTT.

CDR3: CAWGQSQGTNTGELFF. CDR3 bases: TGTGCCTGGGGGCAGAGTCAGGGCACGAACACCGGGGAGCTGTTTTTT. The J gene is TRBJ2-2, the V gene TRBV30; D might be TRBD1 (5 bases). Germline V lookup: CDR1 GTSNPN, CDR2 SVGIG (reference sequence). The CDR3 runs to 16 residues. V lost 5 bases to trimming and J lost 0 bases, with 16 bases between them.

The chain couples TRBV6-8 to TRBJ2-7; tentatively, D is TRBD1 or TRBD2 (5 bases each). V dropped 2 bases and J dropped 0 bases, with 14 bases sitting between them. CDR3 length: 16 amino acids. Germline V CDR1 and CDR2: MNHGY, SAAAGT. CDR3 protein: CASSYSEGFSSYEQYF. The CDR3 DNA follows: TGTGCCAGCAGTTACAGCGAGGGGTTCAGCTCCTACGAGCAGTACTTC.

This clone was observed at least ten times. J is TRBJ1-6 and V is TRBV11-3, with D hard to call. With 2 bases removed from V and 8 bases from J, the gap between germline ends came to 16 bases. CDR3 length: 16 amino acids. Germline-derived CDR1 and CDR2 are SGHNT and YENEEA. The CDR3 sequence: CASSLIAPRGDSPLHF. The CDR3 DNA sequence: TGTGCCAGCAGCTTAATCGCTCCGAGAGGTGATTCACCCCTCCACTTT. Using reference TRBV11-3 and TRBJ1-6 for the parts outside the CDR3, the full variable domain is EAGVVQSPRYKIIEKKQPVAFWCNPISGHNTLYWYLQNLGQGPELLIRYENEEAVDDSQLPKDRFSAERLKGVDSTLKIQPAELGDSAVYLCASSLIAPRGDSPLHFGNGTRLTVT.

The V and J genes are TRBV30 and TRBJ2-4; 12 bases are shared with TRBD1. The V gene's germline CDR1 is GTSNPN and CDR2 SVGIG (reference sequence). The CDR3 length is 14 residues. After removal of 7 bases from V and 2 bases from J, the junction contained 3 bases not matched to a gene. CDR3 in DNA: TGTGCCTACGGGACAGGGGGCTCCAAAAACATTCAGTACTTC. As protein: CAYGTGGSKNIQYF.

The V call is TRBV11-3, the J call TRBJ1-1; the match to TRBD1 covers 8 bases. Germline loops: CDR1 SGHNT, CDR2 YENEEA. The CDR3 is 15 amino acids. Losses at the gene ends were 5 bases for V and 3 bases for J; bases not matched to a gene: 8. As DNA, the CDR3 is TGTGCCAGCAGCGAATCTGTGACAGGGGACACTGAAGCTTTCTTT. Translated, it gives CASSESVTGDTEAFF.

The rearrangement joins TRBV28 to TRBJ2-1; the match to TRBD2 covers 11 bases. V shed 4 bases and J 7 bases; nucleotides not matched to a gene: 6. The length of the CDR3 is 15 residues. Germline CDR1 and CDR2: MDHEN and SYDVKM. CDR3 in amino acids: CASSSLAGDFNEQFF. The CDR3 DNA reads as TGTGCCAGCAGTTCACTAGCGGGGGACTTTAATGAGCAGTTCTTC.

In DNA, the CDR3 is TGTGCCAGCACCCCCGGATGGAACAATGAGCAGTTCTTC. It translates to CASTPGWNNEQFF. V and J are TRBV12-5 and TRBJ2-1; D uncertain. Germline loops: CDR1 LGHNT, CDR2 FRNRAP. This CDR3 region has 13 residues.